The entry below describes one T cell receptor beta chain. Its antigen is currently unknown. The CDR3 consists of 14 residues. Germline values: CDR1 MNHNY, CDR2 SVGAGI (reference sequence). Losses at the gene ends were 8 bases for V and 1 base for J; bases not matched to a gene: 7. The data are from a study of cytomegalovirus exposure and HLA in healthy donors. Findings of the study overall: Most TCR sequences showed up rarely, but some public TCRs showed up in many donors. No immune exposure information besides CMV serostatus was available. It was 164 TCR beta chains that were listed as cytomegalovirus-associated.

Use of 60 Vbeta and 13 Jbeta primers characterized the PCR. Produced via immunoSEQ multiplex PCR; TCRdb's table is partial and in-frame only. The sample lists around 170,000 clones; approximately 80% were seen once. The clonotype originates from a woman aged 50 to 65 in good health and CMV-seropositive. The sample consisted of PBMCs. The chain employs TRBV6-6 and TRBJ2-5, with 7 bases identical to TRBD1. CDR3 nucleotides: TGTGCCAGCGCCCTTTGGGACAGCCAAGAGACCCAGTACTTC. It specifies CASALWDSQETQYF.